Listed below are T cell receptor beta chains from one sample, sequenced in a study of T cells in Graves' hyperthyroidism and ophthalmopathy. A single record per CDR3 protein comes from TCRdb applying MiXCR to the multiplex PCR reads. The sample lists about 600,000 distinct CDR3 sequences; 11% to 15% were seen once. Source material: blood. All receptors derive from a woman under 30 with Graves' ophthalmopathy. The CDR3 runs from the conserved cysteine through the conserved F or W. A D gene is named only where the DNA matches it firmly. Clone sizes are given selectively: once, few, many, or a class where the clone is expanded.

v_call,j_call,d_call,clone_size,cdr3_aa,cdr3_nt
TRBV27,TRBJ1-2,TRBD1,many,CASSVGQANYGYTF,TGTGCCAGCAGTGTAGGACAGGCTAACTATGGCTACACCTTC
TRBV25-1,TRBJ1-3,-,-,CASSGHGNTIYF,TGTGCCAGCAGCGGTCACGGAAACACCATATATTTT
TRBV27,TRBJ1-5,TRBD1,-,CASRTGQTNQPQHF,TGTGCCAGCAGGACGGGACAGACCAATCAGCCCCAGCATTTT
TRBV25-1,TRBJ2-7,-,-,CASSEWEQESLYEQYF,TGTGCCAGCAGTGAATGGGAACAGGAATCTCTCTACGAGCAGTACTTC
TRBV30,TRBJ2-7,-,few,CAWGWGNDEQYF,TGTGCCTGGGGATGGGGGAACGACGAGCAGTACTTC
TRBV28,TRBJ1-4,-,few,CASSLGGHPTNEKLFF,TGTGCCAGCAGTTTAGGGGGGCACCCAACTAATGAAAAACTGTTTTTT
TRBV20-1,TRBJ1-1,TRBD1,many,CSARDRLRYTEAFF,TGCAGTGCTAGGGACAGGTTAAGGTACACTGAAGCTTTCTTT
TRBV11-2,TRBJ2-1,-,many,CAISRGGTYNEQFF,TGTGCCATTTCGAGGGGCGGGACCTACAATGAGCAGTTCTTC
TRBV20-1,TRBJ2-3,TRBD2,-,CSARDLVAGARIGLVGTDTQYF,TGCAGTGCTAGAGATCTAGTAGCGGGAGCCCGGATTGGGCTCGTGGGCACAGATACGCAGTATTTT
TRBV5-6,TRBJ2-3,TRBD1,many,CASSPETGVGTDTQYF,TGTGCCAGCAGCCCAGAGACAGGGGTCGGAACAGATACGCAGTATTTT
TRBV6-1,TRBJ2-7,TRBD1,many,CATGTGSYEQYF,TGTGCCACCGGGACAGGGTCCTACGAGCAGTACTTC
TRBV28,TRBJ1-1,-,many,CASKFIGATETEAFF,TGTGCCAGCAAGTTCATCGGGGCGACAGAAACTGAAGCTTTCTTT
TRBV19,TRBJ2-6,-,few,CASSIGGITSGANVLTF,TGTGCCAGTAGTATTGGGGGAATAACCTCTGGGGCCAACGTCCTGACTTTC
TRBV10-3,TRBJ2-7,TRBD2,many,CATSPAGALGSYEQYF,TGTGCCACCTCTCCGGCGGGAGCTCTGGGATCCTACGAGCAGTACTTC
TRBV3-1,TRBJ2-7,-,few,CASSQGRVREQYF,TGTGCCAGCAGCCAAGGAAGAGTCCGGGAGCAGTACTTC
TRBV6-1,TRBJ1-1,-,-,CASRSGEAFF,TGTGCCAGCAGGTCGGGTGAAGCTTTCTTT
TRBV5-6,TRBJ2-7,TRBD1,-,CASSPFTIQGVGYEQYF,TGTGCCAGCAGCCCTTTTACGATACAGGGGGTAGGGTACGAGCAGTACTTC
TRBV2,TRBJ2-2,-,many,CASSEQSTGELFF,TGTGCCAGCAGTGAACAAAGCACCGGGGAGCTGTTTTTT
TRBV7-3,TRBJ2-7,-,many,CASSSQPGVSYEQYF,TGTGCCAGCAGCTCTCAACCTGGAGTAAGCTACGAGCAGTACTTC
TRBV5-4,TRBJ2-3,-,few,CASSSLGARGTDTQYF,TGTGCCAGCAGCTCTCTGGGGGCGCGGGGCACAGATACGCAGTATTTT
TRBV10-2,TRBJ1-5,-,-,CASSVVGSNQPQHF,TGCGCCAGCAGTGTAGTAGGGAGCAATCAGCCCCAGCATTTT
TRBV7-2,TRBJ2-7,-,-,CASSLVLAYSYEQYF,TGTGCCAGCAGCTTAGTCCTAGCGTACTCCTACGAGCAGTACTTC
TRBV5-1,TRBJ1-4,TRBD1,-,CASSLAPNRGGNEKLFF,TGCGCCAGCAGCTTGGCTCCGAACAGGGGCGGGAATGAAAAACTGTTTTTT
TRBV12-3/TRBV12-4,TRBJ2-7,-,many,CASSSSGGSSYEQYF,TGTGCCAGCAGTTCCTCCGGCGGGTCGAGTTACGAGCAGTACTTC
TRBV12-3/TRBV12-4,TRBJ2-1,-,few,CASSFGRSNNEQFF,TGTGCCAGCAGTTTCGGTAGGAGCAATAATGAGCAGTTCTTC
TRBV28,TRBJ1-4,-,-,CASSPPHGQGIGTNEKLFF,TGTGCCAGCAGTCCCCCTCATGGGCAGGGGATAGGAACTAATGAAAAACTGTTTTTT
TRBV10-3,TRBJ2-6,-,-,CAIRRSESSGANVLTF,TGTGCCATCAGGAGGTCGGAGAGCTCTGGGGCCAACGTCCTGACTTTC
TRBV2,TRBJ2-2,-,few,CASSELGYRAGKLFF,TGTGCCAGCAGTGAATTGGGTTACAGGGCCGGGAAGCTGTTTTTT
TRBV7-2,TRBJ2-5,TRBD2,many,CASSLVELAGQETQYF,TGTGCCAGCAGCTTAGTTGAGCTAGCGGGTCAAGAGACCCAGTACTTC
TRBV24-1,TRBJ2-3,-,many,CATSQKITDTQYF,TGTGCCACCAGTCAGAAGATCACAGATACGCAGTATTTT
TRBV2,TRBJ2-7,TRBD1,many,CASSGQGAHEQYF,TGTGCCAGCAGTGGCCAGGGGGCCCACGAGCAGTACTTC
TRBV6-1,TRBJ2-7,TRBD1,many,CASRAETGQGASYEQYF,TGTGCCAGCAGAGCCGAAACGGGACAGGGGGCCTCCTACGAGCAGTACTTC
TRBV4-3,TRBJ2-5,-,few,CASSQGGASRETQYF,TGCGCCAGCAGCCAAGGAGGTGCCAGCCGGGAGACCCAGTACTTC
TRBV5-1,TRBJ2-2,-,many,CASSPNGRKNTGELFF,TGCGCCAGCAGCCCAAACGGACGGAAGAACACCGGGGAGCTGTTTTTT
TRBV7-3,TRBJ1-2,TRBD1,many,CASSLQGVSDGYTF,TGTGCCAGCAGCCTCCAGGGGGTGTCGGATGGCTACACCTTC
TRBV4-1,TRBJ2-1,TRBD1,-,CASSQEMAGGEQFF,TGCGCCAGCAGCCAAGAAATGGCAGGGGGTGAGCAGTTCTTC
TRBV6-5,TRBJ2-1,-,many,CASSYSPSSYNEQFF,TGTGCCAGCAGTTACTCGCCGAGCTCCTACAATGAGCAGTTCTTC
TRBV11-2,TRBJ2-4,-,many,CASSFRLHNIQYF,TGTGCCAGCAGCTTCAGACTGCATAACATTCAGTACTTC
TRBV4-2,TRBJ2-1,TRBD2,many,CASSQGGTSGRHEQFF,TGTGCCAGCAGCCAAGGAGGGACTAGCGGGAGGCATGAGCAGTTCTTC
TRBV15,TRBJ2-5,-,few,CATSRDLGTQETQYF,TGTGCCACCAGCAGAGATCTGGGAACTCAAGAGACCCAGTACTTC
TRBV15,TRBJ1-1,-,few,CATSRSAGWVNTEAFF,TGTGCCACCAGCAGATCGGCGGGGTGGGTGAACACTGAAGCTTTCTTT
TRBV11-1,TRBJ2-3,TRBD2,-,CASSPDWAGGPGTQYF,TGTGCCAGCAGCCCCGATTGGGCGGGAGGGCCGGGTACGCAGTATTTT
TRBV10-3,TRBJ2-5,-,many,CAISATGQQETQYF,TGTGCCATCAGTGCGACAGGACAACAAGAGACCCAGTACTTC
TRBV19,TRBJ2-2,-,few,CASSIGGGPPLGELFF,TGTGCCAGTAGTATTGGCGGGGGCCCCCCGCTCGGGGAGCTGTTTTTT
TRBV18,TRBJ1-1,-,many,CASSQIVNTEAFF,TGTGCCAGCTCACAGATTGTGAACACTGAAGCTTTCTTT
TRBV4-2,TRBJ2-7,TRBD2,many,CASSQVLAQPSYEQYF,TGTGCCAGCAGCCAGGTACTAGCGCAACCCTCCTACGAGCAGTACTTC
TRBV19,TRBJ1-4,-,-,CASSMDEGRTEKLFF,TGTGCCAGTAGTATGGATGAAGGAAGGACTGAAAAACTGTTTTTT
TRBV6-5,TRBJ1-5,-,many,CASSYGQTHQPQHF,TGTGCCAGCAGTTACGGGCAGACCCATCAGCCCCAGCATTTT
TRBV20-1,TRBJ2-3,TRBD1,many,CSARGLTTGGVPSTDTQYF,TGCAGTGCTAGAGGGTTAACGACAGGGGGTGTACCTAGCACAGATACGCAGTATTTT